Presented here are 26 T cell receptor beta chains from one specimen sequenced in a study of CD8 T cells in Susac syndrome. An amount of RNA that ranged from roughly 0.45 to 1 ug was reverse transcribed with random hexamers. TCRdb recomputed calls from the immunoSEQ multiplex PCR reads with MiXCR, one row per CDR3 protein. The sample has fewer than 150,000 distinct CDR3 sequences, 85% to 95% seen once. Sequenced: CD4+ T cells from PBMCs. These receptors were taken from a human donor with multiple sclerosis.

In its sample, this clonotype was seen once. This chain uses TRBV28 with TRBJ2-1; 10 positions match TRBD2. The V and J ends lost 6 bases and 9 bases, in that order; junction bases with no gene match: 17. The CDR3 contains 17 residues. Germline lookup yields CDR1 MDHEN and CDR2 SYDVKM. The CDR3 loop is CASSLLGSGGAESEQFF. As DNA, the CDR3 is TGTGCCAGCAGCCTTCTGGGGAGCGGGGGGGCCGAGAGTGAGCAGTTCTTC.

This chain joins TRBV4-3 and TRBJ2-7, with TRBD1 matching 10 bases. Germline loops: CDR1 LGHNA, CDR2 YSLEER. CDR3 length equals 16 residues. With 1 base clipped from V and 7 bases from J, the junction kept 10 bases outside the gene matches. CDR3 in DNA: TGCGCCAGCAGCCAAGCCGCCGGGACAGGGGTGGGGGAGCAGTACTTC. Protein: CASSQAAGTGVGEQYF.

The chain carries TRBV4-1 and TRBJ2-5; D is perhaps TRBD1 (6 bases). Germline V CDR1 and CDR2: MGHRA, YSYEKL. Trimming shortened V by 1 base and J by 4 bases, and 16 bases separated the two germline ends. The CDR3 runs 16 residues. The CDR3 sequence is CASSQGSGAGGETQYF. In DNA form, the CDR3 reads TGCGCCAGCAGCCAAGGTTCAGGGGCAGGTGGAGAGACCCAGTACTTC.

This chain uses TRBV9 with TRBJ2-2; D is uncertain. Trimming took 0 bases from V and 5 from J, leaving 17 bases between them. The CDR3 is 17 amino acids. The germline gives CDR1 SGDLS, CDR2 YYNGEE. The CDR3 loop is CASSVENDGLLTGELFF. CDR3 nucleotides: TGTGCCAGCAGCGTAGAAAATGATGGGCTGTTAACCGGGGAGCTGTTTTTT. The full variable domain, its missing parts supplied by reference TRBV9 and TRBJ2-2, is DSGVTQTPKHLITATGQRVTLRCSPRSGDLSVYWYQQSLDQGLQFLIQYYNGEERAKGNILERFSAQQFPDLHSELNLSSLELGDSALYFCASSVENDGLLTGELFFGEGSRLTVL.

The rearrangement joins TRBV4-3 to TRBJ1-1, with a weak D call TRBD1 (5 bases). This CDR3 region has 16 residues. V gave up 0 bases and J gave up 1 base, with 12 bases separating them. CDR1 and CDR2 from the germline V gene are LGHNA and YSLEER. The CDR3, as DNA: TGCGCCAGCAGCCAAGATATAGGCAGGGAGAACACTGAAGCTTTCTTT. Amino acid sequence: CASSQDIGRENTEAFF.

V usage is TRBV29-1 and J usage is TRBJ2-3; 10 bases line up with TRBD2. This CDR3 contains 14 residues. V lost 5 bases, J lost 5 bases, and 7 bases stayed unmatched. The V gene's germline CDR1 is SQVTM and CDR2 ANQGSEA. CDR3 nucleotides: TGCAGCGTTTCCGGGACTAGCGCTAAAGATACGCAGTATTTT. It encodes CSVSGTSAKDTQYF.

V and J are TRBV7-2 and TRBJ2-3, with 7 bases that match TRBD2. After removal of 6 bases from V and 2 bases from J, the junction contained 11 bases not matched to a gene. CDR1 and CDR2 (germline): SGHTA, FQGNSA. This CDR3 is 16 amino acids long. CDR3 amino acids: CASSSLGGITTDTQYF. In nucleotides, the CDR3 is TGTGCCAGCAGTTCTCTCGGGGGGATTACCACAGATACGCAGTATTTT.

The CDR3 DNA follows: TGTGCCTGGAGACCGGGACAGGGCTCCTATAATTCACCCCTCCACTTT. This encodes CAWRPGQGSYNSPLHF. The genes are TRBV30 and TRBJ1-6, with 9 bases matching TRBD1. Trimming cost V 3 bases and J 0 bases; bases outside gene matches: 3. The germline CDR1 and CDR2 sequences are GTSNPN and SVGIG (reference sequence). CDR3 length equals 16 residues.

This clonotype was detected a few times. The chain employs TRBV5-4 and TRBJ2-5; a possible D gene is TRBD1 (6 bases). Per germline, CDR1 SGHNT and CDR2 YYREEE (reference sequence). There are 13 residues in the CDR3. Trimming left V 2 bases short and J 3 bases short, with 8 bases between. The CDR3 loop is CASSLQGKETQYF. The CDR3 bases are TGTGCCAGCAGCTTACAGGGTAAAGAGACCCAGTACTTC.

J is TRBJ2-5 and V is TRBV20-1; D is unclear. The V gene's germline CDR1 is DFQATT and CDR2 SNEGSKA (reference sequence). V was shortened by 4 bases and J by 2 bases, with 14 bases between the two germline ends. The CDR3 has 14 amino acids. CDR3: CSATHAAAQETQYF. As DNA, the CDR3 is TGCAGTGCTACCCATGCGGCAGCTCAAGAGACCCAGTACTTC.

This chain connects TRBV2 to TRBJ1-2; D is possibly TRBD1 (5 bases). Germline CDR1 and CDR2: SNHLY and FYNNEI. The V end was cut by 7 bases, the J end by 5 bases, with 11 bases between. The CDR3 is 12 amino acids. The CDR3 DNA reads as TGTGCCAGCACCCGGACAACATATGGCTACACCTTC. Its protein product is CASTRTTYGYTF.

The J gene is TRBJ1-1, the V gene TRBV25-1; possibly TRBD1 for D (6 bases). V lost 2 bases and J 3 bases, leaving 10 bases between the germline ends. The CDR3 sequence is 14 residues long. Per germline, CDR1 MGHDK and CDR2 SYGVNS. CDR3 residues: CASSEGQSHTEAFF. CDR3 DNA sequence: TGTGCCAGCAGTGAAGGACAGTCCCACACTGAAGCTTTCTTT.

The sample holds a few counts of this clonotype. This rearrangement joins TRBV6-2 or TRBV6-3 to TRBJ2-7, with 10 bases identical to TRBD2. V shed 6 bases, J shed 5 bases, and the junction held 7 bases outside the gene matches. CDR1 is MNHEY, CDR2 SVGEGT, per germline. The CDR3 spans 14 residues. The CDR3 nucleotides are TGTGCCAGCAGGCCACCGGGACTAGCGCACGAGCAGTACTTC. Translating it yields CASRPPGLAHEQYF.

This chain joins TRBV20-1 and TRBJ1-5; D remains ambiguous. The CDR3 runs 15 residues. V was clipped by 0 bases and J by 6 bases, with 15 bases between them. CDR1 is DFQATT, CDR2 SNEGSKA, per germline (reference sequence). The DNA of the CDR3 is TGCAGTGCTAGAGATCAACGTAGGGCGAGTCAGCCCCAGCATTTT. As protein: CSARDQRRASQPQHF.

This clonotype has just one count. V is TRBV20-1 and J is TRBJ2-6; D is possibly TRBD1 or TRBD2 (6 bases each). Germline V gene data show CDR1 as DFQATT and CDR2 as SNEGSKA (reference sequence). V gave up 6 bases and J gave up 2 bases, with 23 bases separating them. The CDR3 runs 18 residues. CDR3 protein: CSATIRGPLNPGANVLTF. CDR3 DNA sequence: TGCAGTGCCACCATCCGGGGGCCCCTAAACCCTGGGGCCAACGTCCTGACTTTC.

The chain recombines TRBV19 with TRBJ2-5; D is ambiguous. In germline, CDR1 is LNHDA, CDR2 SQIVND (reference sequence). Trimming cost V 3 bases and J 0 bases, with 8 bases left between them. CDR3 length equals 14 residues. The CDR3 loop is CASSMAGYQETQYF. The DNA for the CDR3 is TGTGCCAGTAGTATGGCCGGGTACCAAGAGACCCAGTACTTC. Complete variable domain (other parts from reference TRBV19 and TRBJ2-5): DGGITQSPKYLFRKEGQNVTLSCEQNLNHDAMYWYRQDPGQGLRLIYYSQIVNDFQKGDIAEGYSVSREKKESFPLTVTSAQKNPTAFYLCASSMAGYQETQYFGPGTRLLVL.

This clonotype appeared a single time. This rearrangement joins TRBV4-3 to TRBJ1-1; maybe TRBD1 (5 bases). Trimming left V 7 bases short and J 4 bases short, with 13 bases between. CDR1 and CDR2 (germline): LGHNA, YSLEER. The CDR3 runs to 13 residues. Written as DNA, the CDR3 is TGCGCCAGCACCCTAGGTAGGGGCACTGAAGCTTTCTTT. The encoded protein is CASTLGRGTEAFF.

The V and J genes are TRBV9 and TRBJ2-5; D is perhaps TRBD1 (5 bases). CDR3 length equals 13 residues. V was clipped by 4 bases and J by 4 bases, with 11 bases between them. Germline values: CDR1 SGDLS, CDR2 YYNGEE. The CDR3 loop is CASSPGDRETQYF. As DNA, the CDR3 is TGTGCCAGCAGCCCAGGAGACAGAGAGACCCAGTACTTC.

The chain has TRBV20-1 and TRBJ2-5, with 8 bases aligning to TRBD2. Trimming cost V 0 bases and J 6 bases; bases outside gene matches: 6. CDR1 is DFQATT, CDR2 SNEGSKA, per germline (reference sequence). The CDR3 has 14 residues. The CDR3 is CSARDLAGGQTQYF. Written as DNA, the CDR3 is TGCAGTGCTAGAGATCTGGCGGGGGGACAGACCCAGTACTTC.

V usage is TRBV7-2 and J usage is TRBJ2-1; D is unresolved. V lost 0 bases and J 3 bases, leaving 0 bases between the germline ends. CDR3 size: 12 residues. CDR1 and CDR2 from the germline V gene are SGHTA and FQGNSA. The CDR3 reads CASSLAYNEQFF. CDR3 in DNA: TGTGCCAGCAGCTTAGCCTACAATGAGCAGTTCTTC.

The rearrangement joins TRBV19 to TRBJ1-5, with D hard to call. This CDR3 has 15 amino acids. With 5 bases removed from V and 4 bases from J, the gap between germline ends came to 15 bases. The germline CDR1 and CDR2 sequences are LNHDA and SQIVND (reference sequence). Written as DNA, the CDR3 is TGTGCCAGTAGTGTACCGGGAAAAATGAATCAGCCCCAGCATTTT. Residues: CASSVPGKMNQPQHF.

The rearrangement links TRBV11-2 to TRBJ2-7; the D is unclear. CDR1 and CDR2 (germline): SGHAT, FQNNGV. This CDR3 has 13 amino acids. Between the trimmed V and J ends, which lost 0 bases and 6 bases, there was a span of 9 bases. The CDR3 protein is CASSLESVTEQYF. As DNA, the CDR3 is TGTGCCAGCAGCTTAGAGTCTGTTACCGAGCAGTACTTC.

The rearrangement uses TRBV6-1 and TRBJ2-7; D might be TRBD2 (5 bases). Germline V lookup: CDR1 MNHNS, CDR2 SASEGT. The CDR3 totals 15 residues. V lost 6 bases to trimming and J lost 2 bases, with 17 bases between them. The CDR3 loop reads CASRRAGFQPYEQYF. For the CDR3, the DNA is TGTGCCAGCAGGCGGGCCGGTTTCCAACCCTACGAGCAGTACTTC.

The chain couples TRBV7-9 to TRBJ2-3; D perhaps matches TRBD2 (5 bases). The V gene's germline CDR1 is SEHNR and CDR2 FQNEAQ (reference sequence). The CDR3 runs to 15 residues. The V end was cut by 2 bases, the J end by 0 bases, with 9 bases between. The CDR3 DNA reads TGTGCCAGCAGCTTACCTGGGGAGAGCACAGATACGCAGTATTTT. Encoded protein: CASSLPGESTDTQYF.

The chain couples TRBV7-2 to TRBJ2-3, with TRBD2 identical over 7 bases. CDR1 is SGHTA and CDR2 is FQGNSA in the germline V gene. The CDR3 extends over 15 amino acids. V lost 3 bases to trimming and J lost 5 bases; unmatched junction nucleotides: 8. The CDR3 region has the DNA TGTGCCAGCAGCTTCAGCGGGGTGCGGGGAGATACGCAGTATTTT. It is translated as CASSFSGVRGDTQYF.

The chain recombines TRBV29-1 with TRBJ1-2; the match to TRBD1 covers 7 bases. Per the germline V gene, CDR1 is SQVTM and CDR2 is ANQGSEA. V lost 6 bases to trimming and J lost 6 bases; unmatched junction nucleotides: 10. The CDR3 loop spans 13 amino acids. The CDR3 DNA is TGCAGCGTGGACCCCGACAGGGACCATGGCTACACCTTC. Translating it yields CSVDPDRDHGYTF. The full variable domain, completed using reference TRBV29-1 and TRBJ1-2, is SAVISQKPSRDICQRGTSLTIQCQVDSQVTMMFWYRQQPGQSLTLIATANQGSEATYESGFVIDKFPISRPNLTFSTLTVSNMSPEDSSIYLCSVDPDRDHGYTFGSGTRLTVV.